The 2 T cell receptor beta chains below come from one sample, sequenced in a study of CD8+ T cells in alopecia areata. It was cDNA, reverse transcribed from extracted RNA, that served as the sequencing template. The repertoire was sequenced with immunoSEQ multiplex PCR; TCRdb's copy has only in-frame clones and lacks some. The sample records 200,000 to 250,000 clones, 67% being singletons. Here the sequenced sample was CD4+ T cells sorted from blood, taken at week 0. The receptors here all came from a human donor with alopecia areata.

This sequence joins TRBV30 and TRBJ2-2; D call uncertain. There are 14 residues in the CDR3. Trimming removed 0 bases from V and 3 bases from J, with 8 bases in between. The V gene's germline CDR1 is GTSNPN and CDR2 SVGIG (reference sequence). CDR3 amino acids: CAWSVVKHTGELFF. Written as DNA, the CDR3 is TGTGCCTGGAGTGTAGTCAAACACACCGGGGAGCTGTTTTTT.

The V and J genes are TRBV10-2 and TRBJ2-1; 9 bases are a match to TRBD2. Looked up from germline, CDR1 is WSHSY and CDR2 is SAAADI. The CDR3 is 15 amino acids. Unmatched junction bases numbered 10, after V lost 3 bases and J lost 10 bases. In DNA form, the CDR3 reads TGCGCCAGCAGTGATGTCCTAGCGGGGCCGGGGGAGCAGTTCTTC. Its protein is CASSDVLAGPGEQFF.